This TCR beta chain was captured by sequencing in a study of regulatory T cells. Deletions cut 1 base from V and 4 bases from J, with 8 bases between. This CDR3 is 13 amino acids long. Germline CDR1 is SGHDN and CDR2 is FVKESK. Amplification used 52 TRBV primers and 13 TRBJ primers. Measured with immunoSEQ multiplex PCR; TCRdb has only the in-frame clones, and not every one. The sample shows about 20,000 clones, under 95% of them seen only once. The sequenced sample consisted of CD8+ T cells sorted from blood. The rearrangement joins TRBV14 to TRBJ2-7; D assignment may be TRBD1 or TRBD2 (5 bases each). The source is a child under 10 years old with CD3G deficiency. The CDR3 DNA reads TGTGCCAGCAGCCAAGCGGGGACGTACGAGCAGTACTTC. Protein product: CASSQAGTYEQYF.